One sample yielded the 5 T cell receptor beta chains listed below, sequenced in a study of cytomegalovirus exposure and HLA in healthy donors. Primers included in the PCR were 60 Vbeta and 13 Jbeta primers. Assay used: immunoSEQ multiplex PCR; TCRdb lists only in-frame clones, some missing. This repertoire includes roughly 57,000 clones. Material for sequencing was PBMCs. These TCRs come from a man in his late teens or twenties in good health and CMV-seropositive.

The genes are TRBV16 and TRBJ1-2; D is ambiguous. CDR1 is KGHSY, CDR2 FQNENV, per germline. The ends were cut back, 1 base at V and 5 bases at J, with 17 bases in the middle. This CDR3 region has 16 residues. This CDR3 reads CASSQYLTYPGYGYTF. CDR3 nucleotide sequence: TGTGCCAGCAGCCAATATCTGACATACCCTGGTTATGGCTACACCTTC.

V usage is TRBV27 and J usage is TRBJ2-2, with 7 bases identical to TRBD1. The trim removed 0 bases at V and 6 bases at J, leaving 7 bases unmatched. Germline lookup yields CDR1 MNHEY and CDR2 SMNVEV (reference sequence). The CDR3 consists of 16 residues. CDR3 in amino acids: CASSLSQGIRSGELFF. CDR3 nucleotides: TGTGCCAGCAGTTTATCACAGGGGATCAGGTCCGGGGAGCTGTTTTTT.

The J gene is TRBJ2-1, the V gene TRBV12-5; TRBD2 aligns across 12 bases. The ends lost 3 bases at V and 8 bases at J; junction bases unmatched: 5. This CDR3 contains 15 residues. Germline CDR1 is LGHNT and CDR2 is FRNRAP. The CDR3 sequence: CASGFILAGGDEQFF. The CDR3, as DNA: TGTGCTAGTGGTTTCATACTAGCGGGAGGAGATGAGCAGTTCTTC.

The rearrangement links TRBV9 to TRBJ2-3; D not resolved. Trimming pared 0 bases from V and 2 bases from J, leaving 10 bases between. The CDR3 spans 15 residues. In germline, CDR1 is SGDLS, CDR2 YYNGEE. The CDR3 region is CASSVGLTATDTQYF. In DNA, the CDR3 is TGTGCCAGCAGCGTAGGACTTACTGCCACAGATACGCAGTATTTT.

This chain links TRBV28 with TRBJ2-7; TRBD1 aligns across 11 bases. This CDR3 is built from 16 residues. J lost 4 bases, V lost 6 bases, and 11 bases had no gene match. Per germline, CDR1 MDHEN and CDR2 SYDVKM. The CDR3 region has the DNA TGTGCCAGCAGCCCCTCTACGGACAGGGGGCGGTACGAGCAGTACTTC. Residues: CASSPSTDRGRYEQYF.